These 20 T cell receptor beta chains came from one sample sequenced in a study of T cells after yellow fever vaccination. TCRdb redid the calling of the 5' RACE reads with MiXCR, one entry per CDR3 protein. In the table there are approximately 330,000 distinct CDR3 sequences, approximately 12% of which are singletons. The specimen was CD4+ T cells sorted from PBMCs, collected 15 days after the yellow fever booster vaccination. All receptors come from a man between 18 and 35 years old who received the YFV17D yellow fever vaccine.

The V and J genes are TRBV5-1 and TRBJ2-3, with 8 positions matching TRBD1. Germline assignment: CDR1 SGHRS and CDR2 YFSETQ. V shed 0 bases, J shed 4 bases, and the junction held 4 bases outside the gene matches. The CDR3 extends over 15 amino acids. The chain's CDR3 is CASSLGRTGSDTQYF. DNA of the CDR3: TGCGCCAGCAGCTTGGGAAGGACAGGGTCAGATACGCAGTATTTT.

This clonotype has only a few counts. The rearrangement joins TRBV4-2 to TRBJ1-3; no reliable D call. Per the germline V gene, CDR1 is LGHNA and CDR2 is YNFKEQ. The CDR3 totals 14 residues. V lost 4 bases and J 2 bases, leaving 9 bases between the germline ends. The CDR3 region is CASSRAAPGNTIYF. The CDR3 region has the DNA TGTGCCAGCAGCCGGGCAGCCCCTGGAAACACCATATATTTT.

With regard to this clonotype: This may come from a read error, since a much larger clone is one base off. This chain joins TRBV4-1 and TRBJ1-2; tentative D call: TRBD1 (5 bases). The CDR3 is 16 residues long. Germline V gene lookup returns CDR1 MGHRA and CDR2 YSYEKL. V shed 0 bases and J shed 0 bases, with 11 bases lying between them. CDR3 region: CASSQDPQDANYGYTF. The CDR3 bases are TGCGCCAGCAGCCAAGATCCACAGGACGCTAACTATGGCTACACCTTC.

At least ten counts were recorded for this clonotype. The gene calls are TRBV27 and TRBJ2-7; 12 nucleotides line up with TRBD1. J gave up 2 bases and V 5 bases, and 7 bases lay outside the gene matches. Germline loops: CDR1 MNHEY, CDR2 SMNVEV (reference sequence). The CDR3 is 16 amino acids. Here the CDR3 DNA reads TGTGCCAGCAGTGCGGGACAGGGGGCCCTCGCCTACGAGCAGTACTTC. This encodes CASSAGQGALAYEQYF.

There are a few counts of this clonotype. The chain has TRBV5-4 and TRBJ2-5; D not resolved. V was pared by 0 bases and J by 5 bases, with 8 bases between. In germline, CDR1 is SGHNT, CDR2 YYREEE (reference sequence). This CDR3 has 13 amino acids. CDR3 bases: TGTGCCAGCAGCTTGGGACCCCTGGAGACCCAGTACTTC. Protein: CASSLGPLETQYF.

The V call is TRBV7-2, the J call TRBJ2-5, with D hard to call. This CDR3 comprises 14 residues. CDR1 and CDR2 (germline): SGHTA, FQGNSA. The V gene lost 5 bases and the J gene lost 5 bases, with 15 bases spanning the gap. In DNA, the CDR3 is TGTGCCAGCAGCCCTTCGGGCGCGGCGGAGACCCAGTACTTC. This encodes CASSPSGAAETQYF.

The sample holds many counts of this clonotype. The gene calls are TRBV12-3 or TRBV12-4 and TRBJ2-1; the match to TRBD2 covers 11 bases. The V gene end was trimmed by 8 bases and the J gene end by 1 base; junction bases not matched to a gene: 4. The CDR3 loop spans 15 amino acids. The CDR3 loop reads CASVLAGGSYNEQFF. The DNA of the CDR3 is TGTGCCAGCGTCCTAGCGGGGGGTTCCTACAATGAGCAGTTCTTC.

The table lists this clonotype with a few counts. This chain uses TRBV9 with TRBJ2-7; 7 bases map to TRBD1. With V trimmed by 4 bases and J by 4 bases, 8 bases remained unmatched. Germline loops: CDR1 SGDLS, CDR2 YYNGEE. The CDR3 sequence is 14 residues long. This CDR3 is CASSPRGTEYEQYF. The CDR3 DNA reads as TGTGCCAGCAGCCCACGTGGGACAGAGTACGAGCAGTACTTC.

This rearrangement joins TRBV4-3 to TRBJ1-2, with D uncertain. The length of the CDR3 is 15 residues. Germline V gene data show CDR1 as LGHNA and CDR2 as YSLEER. Trimming left V 0 bases short and J 4 bases short, with 12 bases between. CDR3 sequence: CASSQDWPLGYGYTF. CDR3 coding DNA: TGCGCCAGCAGCCAAGACTGGCCCCTCGGCTATGGCTACACCTTC.

This clonotype has only a few counts. This rearrangement joins TRBV12-3 or TRBV12-4 to TRBJ2-5; no firm D call. V dropped 6 bases and J dropped 7 bases, with 12 bases sitting between them. The CDR3 length is 12 residues. CDR3 loop: CASSIGMGTQYF. The CDR3 coding sequence is TGTGCCAGCAGCATAGGAATGGGGACCCAGTACTTC.

The chain is built from TRBV12-3 or TRBV12-4 and TRBJ1-2, with 9 bases identical to TRBD1. This CDR3 comprises 13 residues. J was trimmed by 5 bases and V by 6 bases; bases with no gene match: 4. This CDR3 is CASRDRGGYGYTF. CDR3 sequence (DNA): TGTGCCAGCAGGGACAGGGGCGGGTATGGCTACACCTTC.

This clonotype was seen a handful of times. The gene calls are TRBV11-2 and TRBJ2-3, with D uncertain. Trimming shortened V by 5 bases and J by 8 bases, and 11 bases separated the two germline ends. This CDR3 is built from 12 residues. Germline V gene sequence: CDR1 SGHAT, CDR2 FQNNGV. The CDR3 is CASSPRPGTQYF. The CDR3 nucleotides are TGTGCCAGCAGCCCTCGGCCGGGTACGCAGTATTTT.

This clonotype was seen a few times. J is TRBJ2-3 and V is TRBV7-3; D tentatively reads TRBD1 or TRBD2 (5 bases each). The CDR3 totals 15 residues. The germline CDR1 and CDR2 sequences are SGHTA and FQGTGA. Deletions cut 2 bases from V and 2 bases from J, with 11 bases between. The CDR3 region has the DNA TGTGCCAGCAGCTTAGGGACGCATTACACAGATACGCAGTATTTT. Amino acids: CASSLGTHYTDTQYF.

The sample holds a few counts of this clonotype. The gene calls are TRBV29-1 and TRBJ2-5, with D tentatively TRBD2 (5 bases). The CDR3 is 13 residues long. V was shortened by 2 bases and J by 5 bases, with 12 bases between the two germline ends. Germline V gene sequence: CDR1 SQVTM, CDR2 ANQGSEA. CDR3 loop: CSVERRGSETQYF. The CDR3 DNA reads TGCAGCGTTGAACGTCGGGGTAGTGAGACCCAGTACTTC.

The chain joins TRBV7-2 to TRBJ1-6, with a weak D call TRBD1 (5 bases). Germline V gives CDR1 SGHTA, CDR2 FQGNSA. The CDR3 covers 15 residues. V was shortened by 6 bases and J by 6 bases, with 15 bases between the two germline ends. Here the CDR3 DNA reads TGTGCCAGCAGTATAACCGGGACGGGTAATTCACCCCTCCACTTT. It yields the protein CASSITGTGNSPLHF.

This chain connects TRBV5-4 to TRBJ2-5; 10 nucleotides align to TRBD2. The V gene's germline CDR1 is SGHNT and CDR2 YYREEE (reference sequence). CDR3 length equals 15 residues. Trimming removed 5 bases from V and 4 bases from J; junction bases left unmatched: 8. The CDR3 is CASRGAGGPTETQYF. The CDR3 DNA sequence: TGTGCCAGCAGAGGAGCGGGGGGGCCAACAGAGACCCAGTACTTC.

Only a few counts were recorded for this clonotype. This chain's CDR3 is CASSRDRGTGETQYF. In DNA form, the CDR3 reads TGTGCCAGCAGCCGGGACAGGGGGACGGGGGAGACCCAGTACTTC. V usage is TRBV11-2 and J usage is TRBJ2-5; 11 bases align to TRBD1. The CDR3 is made up of 15 amino acids. With 5 bases clipped from V and 5 bases from J, the junction kept 7 bases outside the gene matches. The germline gives CDR1 SGHAT, CDR2 FQNNGV.

The chain recombines TRBV7-2 with TRBJ2-3; maybe TRBD2 (5 bases). Germline-derived CDR1 and CDR2 are SGHTA and FQGNSA. The ends were cut back, 5 bases at V and 2 bases at J, with 14 bases in the middle. The CDR3 spans 15 residues. Written as DNA, the CDR3 is TGTGCCAGCAGCATACCTACTAGTGACACAGATACGCAGTATTTT. Its protein product is CASSIPTSDTDTQYF.

At least ten counts were recorded for this clonotype. The chain combines TRBV2 with TRBJ2-7; 11 bases line up with TRBD1. This CDR3 is 14 amino acids long. Germline V gives CDR1 SNHLY, CDR2 FYNNEI. V trimming: 8 bases; J trimming: 2 bases; junction bases outside the gene matches: 5. The CDR3: CASLGTGGAYEQYV. The CDR3, as DNA: TGTGCCAGCCTAGGGACAGGGGGTGCCTACGAGCAGTACGTC.

This clonotype was counted only a few times. The chain uses TRBV7-2 and TRBJ2-5, with TRBD1 matching over 11 bases. There are 15 residues in the CDR3. The ends lost 5 bases at V and 8 bases at J; junction bases unmatched: 10. Germline V gene data show CDR1 as SGHTA and CDR2 as FQGNSA. The CDR3 coding sequence is TGTGCCAGCAGCCCCCCCGGGACAGGGGGTGATACCCAGTACTTC. It translates to CASSPPGTGGDTQYF. Using reference TRBV7-2 and TRBJ2-5 for the parts outside the CDR3, the full variable domain is GAGVSQSPSNKVTEKGKDVELRCDPISGHTALYWYRQSLGQGLEFLIYFQGNSAPDKSGLPSDRFSAERTGGSVSTLTIQRTQQEDSAVYLCASSPPGTGGDTQYFGPGTRLLVL.